This T cell receptor beta chain was sequenced in a study of blood T cell repertoires in COVID-19. V gave up 2 bases and J gave up 9 bases; unmatched junction bases: 10. The CDR3 length is 16 residues. Germline-derived CDR1 and CDR2 are SGHRS and YFSETQ. Authors' data handling: Reference gene primer amplification in the assay estimated nucleated cell counts. TCRdb's copy holds only in-frame clones and misses some; the assay was immunoSEQ multiplex PCR. The D gene and trimming were derived from the DNA, and the V and J assignments and clone size from that table. The table lists over 250,000 clones, around 89% of them singletons.

The rearrangement links TRBV5-1 to TRBJ2-1, with 11 bases identical to TRBD2. Sequenced: PBMCs or T cells enriched from blood (not recorded which). The TCR originated in a man aged 35 to 55 who had recovered from COVID-19. CDR3 sequence (DNA): TGCGCCAGCAGCTTCGCGACTAGCGGGGCAGGGATTGAGCAGTTCTTC. This translates into CASSFATSGAGIEQFF.